The table lists the clone carrying this TCR beta chain with many counts. Its antigen is not identified. The data derive from a study of CD8+CD57+ T cells in acquired aplastic anemia. Findings of the study overall: CD8+ Simpson's diversity in patients was not significantly different from that in controls.

CDR3 and TCR beta VDJ profiling relied on genomic DNA as the template. TCRdb ran MiXCR on the reads and lists one entry per CDR3 protein. The table lists roughly 500,000 distinct CDR3 sequences, about a third of them singletons, with under 0.95% in the top ten. Sequencing involved patients with CD8+CD57+ cell expansion previously shown by flow cytometry. With no exception, the patients had severe acquired aplastic anemia. CDR3 length: 15 residues. Germline CDR1 KGHDR, CDR2 SFDVKD. The germline V and J ends were trimmed by 6 bases and 6 bases, with 18 bases remaining between them. The receptor was isolated from a human donor with aplastic anemia. The V call is TRBV24-1, the J call TRBJ2-3; D is unresolved. Sequencing was performed on sorted CD4+, CD8+, or CD8+CD57+ T cells (not recorded which) from PBMCs. CDR3 bases: TGTGCCACCAGTACGACACGTGGAGTTTCCGATACGCAGTATTTT. Translation gives CATSTTRGVSDTQYF.